These 15 T cell receptor beta chains originate from one sample sequenced in a study of blood T cell repertoires in COVID-19. The data were produced by immunoSEQ multiplex PCR, yet TCRdb's version contains in-frame clones alone and is incomplete. Among about 81,000 clones listed, 91% were seen once. Sequencing input: peripheral blood. The source of these receptors is a woman between 50 and 59 years old in a cohort sampled during active COVID-19.

The V gene is TRBV6-5, the J gene TRBJ2-7, with TRBD1 as a possible D gene (7 bases). Per germline, CDR1 MNHEY and CDR2 SVGAGI. This CDR3 contains 15 residues. Written as DNA, the CDR3 is TGTGCTCACAGAGGGGGGCGAACAGGGGCCTACGAGCAGTACTTC. Its protein is CAHRGGRTGAYEQYF.

The V gene is TRBV30, the J gene TRBJ2-3; TRBD2 aligns across 7 bases. CDR1 is GTSNPN, CDR2 SVGIG, per germline (reference sequence). V gave up 3 bases and J gave up 5 bases; unmatched junction bases: 5. There are 13 residues in the CDR3. CDR3 amino acids: CAWSPGLVDTQYF. In nucleotides, the CDR3 is TGTGCCTGGAGCCCCGGACTAGTAGATACGCAGTATTTT.

Only one count was recorded for this clone. The chain combines TRBV2 with TRBJ1-1, with 7 bases aligning to TRBD1. CDR3 length: 13 residues. Trimming cost V 8 bases and J 4 bases; bases outside gene matches: 7. The V gene's germline CDR1 is SNHLY and CDR2 FYNNEI. The CDR3 loop is CASAYRDSTEAFF. The CDR3 DNA reads TGTGCCAGCGCGTACCGGGACAGCACTGAAGCTTTCTTT.

V gene TRBV27 combines with J gene TRBJ2-1; 10 bases map to TRBD1. Germline V gene sequence: CDR1 MNHEY, CDR2 SMNVEV (reference sequence). J gave up 4 bases and V 2 bases, and 2 bases lay outside the gene matches. CDR3 length: 15 amino acids. Written as DNA, the CDR3 is TGTGCCAGCAGTTTAGGGACAGGGGTTTACAATGAGCAGTTCTTC. Translating gives CASSLGTGVYNEQFF.

The CDR3 loop is CASSPAARNEKLFF. CDR3 nucleotides: TGCGCCAGCAGCCCGGCGGCTAGAAATGAAAAACTGTTTTTT. This chain joins TRBV5-1 and TRBJ1-4; D gene unclear. The germline V gene has CDR1 SGHRS and CDR2 YFSETQ. The length of the CDR3 is 14 residues. V dropped 4 bases and J dropped 5 bases, with 12 bases sitting between them.

This chain links TRBV7-9 with TRBJ2-3; 15 nucleotides line up with TRBD2. The germline CDR1 and CDR2 sequences are SEHNR and FQNEAQ (reference sequence). This CDR3 has 18 amino acids. The V segment lost 6 bases and the J segment 1 base; nucleotides outside the gene matches: 8. CDR3 protein: CASRGLAGGSAGTDTQYF. The CDR3, as DNA: TGTGCCAGCAGGGGACTAGCGGGGGGATCCGCGGGCACAGATACGCAGTATTTT.

V gene TRBV5-1 combines with J gene TRBJ1-6, with 7 bases identical to TRBD1. Germline V lookup: CDR1 SGHRS, CDR2 YFSETQ. V lost 4 bases, J lost 1 base, and 5 bases stayed unmatched. The CDR3 runs 16 residues. The CDR3 nucleotides are TGCGCCAGCAGCAGTGGACAGGAGTCCTATAATTCACCCCTCCACTTT. It is translated as CASSSGQESYNSPLHF. Full variable domain (remainder filled in from reference TRBV5-1 and TRBJ1-6): KAGVTQTPRYLIKTRGQQVTLSCSPISGHRSVSWYQQTPGQGLQFLFEYFSETQRNKGNFPGRFSGRQFSNSRSEMNVSTLELGDSALYLCASSSGQESYNSPLHFGNGTRLTVT.

The chain is built from TRBV5-6 and TRBJ2-7; 7 bases are a match to TRBD1. The CDR3 runs to 15 residues. J lost 5 bases, V lost 0 bases, and 8 bases had no gene match. In germline, CDR1 is SGHDT, CDR2 YYEEEE. CDR3 amino acids: CASSLDPTGSDEQYF. CDR3 in DNA: TGTGCCAGCAGCTTGGACCCGACAGGGTCTGACGAGCAGTACTTC.

The CDR3 loop reads CASSLLQFSGNTIYF. The DNA for the CDR3 is TGTGCCAGCAGCCTCTTGCAGTTCTCTGGAAACACCATATATTTT. V is TRBV3-1 (or the pseudogene TRBV3-2) and J is TRBJ1-3; D uncertain. The germline V gene has CDR1 LGHDT and CDR2 YNNKEL (reference sequence). The CDR3 loop spans 15 amino acids. V was shortened by 4 bases and J by 0 bases, with 10 bases between the two germline ends.

The V gene is TRBV7-6, the J gene TRBJ2-3, with 7 bases lining up with TRBD2. The length of the CDR3 is 15 residues. The germline V gene has CDR1 SGHVS and CDR2 FNYEAQ. V lost 0 bases to trimming and J lost 6 bases; unmatched junction nucleotides: 6. The CDR3 sequence: CASSLASGSMDTQYF. DNA of the CDR3: TGTGCCAGCAGCTTAGCTAGCGGGTCTATGGATACGCAGTATTTT.

This chain uses TRBV5-1 with TRBJ2-2, with a tentative D call TRBD1 (6 bases). With 4 bases removed from V and 4 bases from J, the gap between germline ends came to 11 bases. CDR1 SGHRS and CDR2 YFSETQ come from the germline V gene. The CDR3 length is 14 residues. The CDR3 is CASSLQGSTGELFF. Here the CDR3 DNA reads TGCGCCAGCAGCCTCCAGGGGTCCACCGGGGAGCTGTTTTTT.

The V and J genes are TRBV5-6 and TRBJ1-2; TRBD1 is a possible D gene (6 bases). CDR3 length: 13 amino acids. Deletions cut 2 bases from V and 14 bases from J, with 19 bases between. Germline V CDR1 and CDR2: SGHDT, YYEEEE. The CDR3 sequence: CASSLPEGGLVTF. The CDR3 DNA follows: TGTGCCAGCAGCTTACCGGAGGGGGGGCTAGTAACCTTC.

J is TRBJ1-4 and V is TRBV21-1; the DNA was not used to check the table's D call, TRBD1. TRBV21-1 is annotated as a pseudogene. The CDR3 extends over 14 amino acids. CDR3 protein: CASGRDRGNEKLFF. CDR3 DNA: TGTGCCAGCGGCCGGGACAGGGGGAATGAAAAACTGTTTTTT.

The chain has TRBV2 and TRBJ1-6, with TRBD1 identical over 8 bases. Germline CDR1 is SNHLY and CDR2 is FYNNEI. The CDR3 extends over 14 amino acids. Germline trimming cut 7 bases from V and 6 bases from J; bases unmatched to any gene: 5. In DNA form, the CDR3 reads TGTGCCAGCACTTTCGGACAGGGTAATTCACCCCTCCACTTT. Translated: CASTFGQGNSPLHF.

The gene calls are TRBV20-1 and TRBJ1-2; D remains ambiguous. Germline V lookup: CDR1 DFQATT, CDR2 SNEGSKA (reference sequence). This CDR3 comprises 15 residues. The ends were cut back, 3 bases at V and 0 bases at J, with 14 bases in the middle. The DNA of the CDR3 is TGCAGTGCTAGTTCAGCAGAAGCGACTAACTATGGCTACACCTTC. Translated: CSASSAEATNYGYTF.